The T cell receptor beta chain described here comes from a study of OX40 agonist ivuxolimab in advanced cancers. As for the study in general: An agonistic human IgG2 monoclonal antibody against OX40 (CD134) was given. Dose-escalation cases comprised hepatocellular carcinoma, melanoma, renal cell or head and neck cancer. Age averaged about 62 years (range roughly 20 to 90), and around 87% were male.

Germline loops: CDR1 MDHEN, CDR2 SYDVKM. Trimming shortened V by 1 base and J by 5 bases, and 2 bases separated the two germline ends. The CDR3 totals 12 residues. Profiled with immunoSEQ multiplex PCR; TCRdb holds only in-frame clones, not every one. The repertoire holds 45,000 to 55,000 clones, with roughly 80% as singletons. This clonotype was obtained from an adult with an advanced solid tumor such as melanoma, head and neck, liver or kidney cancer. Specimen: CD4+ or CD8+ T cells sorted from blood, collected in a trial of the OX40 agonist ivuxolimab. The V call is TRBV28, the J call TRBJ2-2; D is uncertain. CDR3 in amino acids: CASSLLTGELFF. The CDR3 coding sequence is TGTGCCAGCAGTTTATTAACCGGGGAGCTGTTTTTT.